Presented here are 18 T cell receptor beta chains from one specimen sequenced in a study of cytomegalovirus exposure and HLA in healthy donors. This PCR relied on a set of 60 Vbeta primers and 13 Jbeta primers. Sequencing used immunoSEQ multiplex PCR; TCRdb keeps in-frame clones, though not all of them. This repertoire shows approximately 170,000 clones, 65% to 80% found once; its top ten account for about 4.8%. Material for sequencing was PBMCs. All receptors come from a man aged 30-40 years in good health and CMV-seropositive.

The chain links TRBV6-5 to TRBJ2-1; 7 bases map to TRBD1. V lost 2 bases and J lost 9; bases outside the gene matches: 4. From germline, CDR1 is MNHEY and CDR2 SVGAGI. This CDR3 is built from 13 residues. In nucleotides, the CDR3 is TGTGCCAGCAGTTACGACAGGGTGGGTGAGCAGTTCTTC. This gives the protein CASSYDRVGEQFF.

The V and J genes are TRBV4-3 and TRBJ2-7, with D hard to call. The CDR3 spans 14 residues. Trimming left V 1 base short and J 6 bases short, with 13 bases between. The germline gives CDR1 LGHNA, CDR2 YSLEER. The CDR3 reads CASSQGPDQREQYF. The CDR3 DNA reads as TGCGCCAGCAGCCAAGGCCCCGATCAGCGCGAGCAGTACTTC.

The chain employs TRBV5-4 and TRBJ2-2, with D possibly TRBD2 on 5 matching bases. Germline V gene sequence: CDR1 SGHNT, CDR2 YYREEE (reference sequence). Trimming removed 4 bases from V and 4 bases from J, with 17 bases in between. The CDR3 totals 16 residues. The CDR3 sequence is CASSRGRASFTGELFF. The CDR3 DNA reads TGTGCCAGCAGCCGGGGTAGGGCTTCCTTCACCGGGGAGCTGTTTTTT.

This sequence joins TRBV29-1 and TRBJ2-5; TRBD1 matches at 9 bases. The CDR3 extends over 13 amino acids. Germline V gene lookup returns CDR1 SQVTM and CDR2 ANQGSEA. V dropped 1 base and J dropped 4; count of bases not matched to a gene: 1. For the CDR3, the DNA is TGCAGCGTTGAAGTGGGACAGGGAGAGACCCAGTACTTC. It is translated as CSVEVGQGETQYF.

The chain combines TRBV7-6 with TRBJ2-1, with 11 positions matching TRBD2. The V gene's germline CDR1 is SGHVS and CDR2 FNYEAQ. This CDR3 comprises 20 residues. V was clipped by 0 bases and J by 7 bases; unmatched bases: 17. CDR3 sequence: CASSLAGTLGLAGGYNEQFF. Here the CDR3 DNA reads TGTGCCAGCAGCTTAGCGGGAACGCTGGGGCTAGCGGGGGGATATAATGAGCAGTTCTTC.

CDR3 in DNA: TGCGCCAGCAGCCCTCCCGGACTAGCGGCCGTCAATGAGCAGTTCTTC. This sequence encodes CASSPPGLAAVNEQFF. The chain couples TRBV5-1 to TRBJ2-1; TRBD2 matches 10 bases. There are 16 residues in the CDR3. Germline V CDR1 and CDR2: SGHRS, YFSETQ. Trimming removed 4 bases from V and 6 bases from J; junction bases left unmatched: 10.

The rearrangement uses TRBV30 and TRBJ1-2; D perhaps matches TRBD1 (5 bases). Germline CDR1 GTSNPN, CDR2 SVGIG (reference sequence). Trimming stripped 5 bases from V and 7 bases from J, with 26 bases between. The CDR3 contains 16 residues. CDR3 nucleotides: TGTGCCTGGGGGGGGACGGGAGGGATGGTAATGCTTGGCTACACCTTC. Protein: CAWGGTGGMVMLGYTF.

This clone has more than one count but fewer than ten. This chain connects TRBV4-2 to TRBJ2-5, with 9 positions matching TRBD2. V lost 3 bases to trimming and J lost 5 bases; unmatched junction nucleotides: 10. Germline V gives CDR1 LGHNA, CDR2 YNFKEQ. This CDR3 comprises 16 residues. This CDR3 reads CASSQGEAGGGETQYF. The DNA of the CDR3 is TGTGCCAGCAGCCAGGGGGAGGCGGGAGGGGGGGAGACCCAGTACTTC.

A single count supports this clone. J is TRBJ1-2 and V is TRBV6-5; D may be TRBD1 (5 bases). The V gene lost 0 bases and the J gene lost 4 bases, with 12 bases spanning the gap. CDR3 length: 15 residues. Per the germline V gene, CDR1 is MNHEY and CDR2 is SVGAGI. CDR3 nucleotide sequence: TGTGCCAGCAGTTACTCCAAAAAGGGGCTCTATGGCTACACCTTC. Residues: CASSYSKKGLYGYTF.

This clone has just one count. CDR3 in amino acids: CASSRTTGGFGLGGYTF. CDR3 nucleotides: TGTGCCAGCAGCCGAACGACAGGGGGCTTCGGGTTGGGTGGCTACACCTTC. The chain carries TRBV7-8 and TRBJ1-2, with 10 bases identical to TRBD1. The CDR3 sequence is 17 residues long. The J segment lost 7 bases and the V segment lost 5 bases, leaving 16 bases of the junction unmatched. Germline V lookup: CDR1 SGHVS, CDR2 FQNEAQ. Combining the CDR3 with reference TRBV7-8 and TRBJ1-2 gives the whole variable domain GAGVSQSPRYKVAKRGQDVALRCDPISGHVSLFWYQQALGQGPEFLTYFQNEAQLDKSGLPSDRFFAERPEGSVSTLKIQRTQQEDSAVYLCASSRTTGGFGLGGYTFGSGTRLTVV.

CDR3 region: CASSPRRTGELFF. Here the CDR3 DNA reads TGTGCCAGCAGTCCCCGGCGGACCGGGGAGCTGTTTTTT. The chain joins TRBV27 to TRBJ2-2; D not certain. Germline lookup yields CDR1 MNHEY and CDR2 SMNVEV (reference sequence). Trimming shortened V by 5 bases and J by 5 bases, and 9 bases separated the two germline ends. This CDR3 has 13 residues.

The sample holds one count of this clone. The rearrangement links TRBV18 to TRBJ1-4, with 7 nucleotides matching TRBD1. V was pared by 4 bases and J by 5 bases, with 7 bases of the junction left unmatched. The CDR3 runs 15 residues. CDR1 and CDR2 (germline): KGHSH, LQKENI. Here the CDR3 DNA reads TGTGCCAGCTCACTCAACAGGGGCCGAAATGAAAAACTGTTTTTT. It specifies CASSLNRGRNEKLFF.

J is TRBJ1-4 and V is TRBV7-8; D remains ambiguous. V was trimmed by 5 bases and J by 8 bases, leaving 18 bases between them. The CDR3 contains 15 residues. The germline V gene encodes CDR1 SGHVS and CDR2 FQNEAQ. CDR3 residues: CASSTAGAAEEKLFF. For the CDR3, the DNA is TGTGCCAGCAGCACCGCGGGCGCAGCTGAGGAAAAACTGTTTTTT.

The chain couples TRBV19 to TRBJ2-7; 8 bases are a match to TRBD2. Germline CDR1 reads LNHDA; CDR2 reads SQIVND (reference sequence). The CDR3 sequence is 13 residues long. The V gene end was trimmed by 6 bases and the J gene end by 3 bases; junction bases not matched to a gene: 4. CDR3 loop: CASRQGLGYEQYF. In DNA, the CDR3 is TGTGCCAGTAGACAGGGACTAGGCTACGAGCAGTACTTC.

This rearrangement joins TRBV27 to TRBJ2-2, with 16 nucleotides matching TRBD2. Germline CDR1 MNHEY, CDR2 SMNVEV (reference sequence). The CDR3 totals 18 residues. J was trimmed by 9 bases and V by 0 bases; bases with no gene match: 7. This chain's CDR3 is CASSLSPGTSGRARELFF. The CDR3 bases are TGTGCCAGCAGTTTATCGCCCGGGACTAGCGGGAGGGCCCGGGAGCTGTTTTTT.

The chain links TRBV6-5 to TRBJ1-1; a weak D match, TRBD1 (5 bases). The CDR3 totals 15 residues. Germline V gene lookup returns CDR1 MNHEY and CDR2 SVGAGI. Trimming removed 0 bases at V and 1 base at J, with 9 bases between. CDR3 residues: CASSYSGGWNTEAFF. As DNA, the CDR3 is TGTGCCAGCAGTTACTCCGGGGGATGGAACACTGAAGCTTTCTTT.

V and J are TRBV5-4 and TRBJ1-6; no definite D call. Trimming stripped 0 bases from V and 4 bases from J, with 8 bases between. Germline lookup yields CDR1 SGHNT and CDR2 YYREEE (reference sequence). CDR3 size: 15 residues. In nucleotides, the CDR3 is TGTGCCAGCAGCTTGGAACGGTCATATAATTCACCCCTCCACTTT. Protein sequence: CASSLERSYNSPLHF.

CDR3 residues: CASSDPGQGSYEQYF. The CDR3 region has the DNA TGTGCCAGTAGTGATCCGGGACAGGGGAGTTACGAGCAGTACTTC. The rearrangement links TRBV19 to TRBJ2-7, with 10 bases lining up with TRBD1. Germline CDR1 is LNHDA and CDR2 is SQIVND (reference sequence). The CDR3 loop spans 15 amino acids. Losses at the gene ends were 5 bases for V and 4 bases for J; bases not matched to a gene: 8. The full variable domain, completed using reference TRBV19 and TRBJ2-7, is DGGITQSPKYLFRKEGQNVTLSCEQNLNHDAMYWYRQDPGQGLRLIYYSQIVNDFQKGDIAEGYSVSREKKESFPLTVTSAQKNPTAFYLCASSDPGQGSYEQYFGPGTRLTVT.